These 6 T cell receptor beta chains originate from one sample sequenced in a study of T cell responses to AZD1222 COVID-19 vaccine. Profiling relied on immunoSEQ multiplex PCR, and the TCRdb table lists in-frame clones only, not all of them. The sample carries approximately 150,000 clones, 94% recorded once. Sequencing used peripheral blood, obtained 28 days after the second AZD1222 dose. All receptors derive from an adult who received the AZD1222 COVID-19 vaccine.

This sequence joins TRBV6-5 and TRBJ1-2; TRBD1 matches at 8 bases. The CDR3 has 14 amino acids. In germline, CDR1 is MNHEY, CDR2 SVGAGI. V lost 6 bases, J lost 4 bases, and 7 bases stayed unmatched. The CDR3 DNA reads TGTGCCAGCAGCTCCGACAGGGGAGGCTATGGCTACACCTTC. Amino acid sequence: CASSSDRGGYGYTF.

The CDR3 DNA sequence: TGTGCCAGCAGCTTAGCGGAACACGGGAGAGGTGTAGATACGCAGTATTTT. It codes for CASSLAEHGRGVDTQYF. The rearrangement joins TRBV7-8 to TRBJ2-3, with D perhaps matching TRBD2 (6 bases). Trimming stripped 0 bases from V and 5 bases from J, with 18 bases between. This CDR3 is 17 amino acids long. Germline CDR1 SGHVS, CDR2 FQNEAQ. Full variable domain (missing parts from reference TRBV7-8 and TRBJ2-3): GAGVSQSPRYKVAKRGQDVALRCDPISGHVSLFWYQQALGQGPEFLTYFQNEAQLDKSGLPSDRFFAERPEGSVSTLKIQRTQQEDSAVYLCASSLAEHGRGVDTQYFGPGTRLTVL.

The chain has TRBV6-6 and TRBJ2-3, with D perhaps given as TRBD1 or TRBD2 (5 bases each). The CDR3 covers 13 residues. V dropped 7 bases and J dropped 6 bases, with 14 bases sitting between them. The germline V gene encodes CDR1 MNHNY and CDR2 SVGAGI (reference sequence). As DNA, the CDR3 is TGTGCCAGCAAATTCGGGGCGTCGGATACGCAGTATTTT. Translating gives CASKFGASDTQYF.

The chain has TRBV25-1 and TRBJ1-4; 10 nucleotides align to TRBD1. Unmatched junction bases numbered 1, after V lost 0 bases and J lost 6 bases. CDR1 is MGHDK, CDR2 SYGVNS, per germline. The CDR3 has 15 amino acids. CDR3 DNA: TGTGCCAGCAGTGAATACGGGACAGGGGATGAAAAACTGTTTTTT. It yields the protein CASSEYGTGDEKLFF. The full variable domain, rest sourced from reference TRBV25-1 and TRBJ1-4, is EADIYQTPRYLVIGTGKKITLECSQTMGHDKMYWYQQDPGMELHLIHYSYGVNSTEKGDLSSESTVSRIRTEHFPLTLESARPSHTSQYLCASSEYGTGDEKLFFGSGTQLSVL.

J is TRBJ2-3 and V is TRBV7-8; a weak D match, TRBD2 (5 bases). The CDR3 is 13 amino acids. The V and J ends lost 7 bases and 2 bases respectively, with 10 bases between them. Germline V gene sequence: CDR1 SGHVS, CDR2 FQNEAQ. CDR3 amino acids: CASTPSTTDTQYF. In DNA form, the CDR3 reads TGTGCCAGCACTCCTAGCACCACAGATACGCAGTATTTT.

The chain is built from TRBV20-1 and TRBJ2-3, with TRBD2 identical over 11 bases. The CDR3 sequence is 16 residues long. The V segment lost 3 bases and the J segment 0 bases; nucleotides outside the gene matches: 5. Germline V gene lookup returns CDR1 DFQATT and CDR2 SNEGSKA (reference sequence). The CDR3: CSASLAGGFSTDTQYF. CDR3 sequence (DNA): TGCAGTGCTAGTCTAGCGGGAGGCTTTAGCACAGATACGCAGTATTTT.